The TCR beta chain under discussion was sequenced for a study of blood T cell repertoires in COVID-19. Study details: Samples came from the United States, Italy and Spain, spanning acute and convalescent COVID-19. Sample material is recorded as cDNA or gDNA derived from T cells, B-cell-depleted T cells, or PBMCs.

Authors' methods: Quantification of nucleated cells was approximated via reference gene primer amplification. The protocol was immunoSEQ multiplex PCR, while the TCRdb copy is restricted to in-frame clones and leaves out a portion. For V, J and clone size, that table is used; D and trimming come from the DNA. This table has almost 35,000 clones, 70% to 80% appearing once. This CDR3 contains 14 residues. Germline assignment: CDR1 MNHEY and CDR2 SVGAGI. The V gene end was trimmed by 2 bases and the J gene end by 6 bases; junction bases not matched to a gene: 4. Sequenced sample: peripheral blood. This TCR derives from a man at least 80 years old with acute or convalescent COVID-19. V is TRBV6-5 and J is TRBJ1-5; 7 positions match TRBD1. Here the CDR3 reads CASSYAGGRQPQHF. In nucleotides, the CDR3 is TGTGCCAGCAGTTACGCAGGGGGGCGTCAGCCCCAGCATTTT.